Below are 26 T cell receptor beta chains sequenced from a single sample in a study of identical twins. MiXCR, run by TCRdb on the 5' RACE reads, gives a single entry per CDR3 protein. Of approximately 530,000 distinct CDR3 sequences listed, about a fifth are singletons. The same data also contributed to another study, on yellow fever vaccine responses in identical twins.

The specimen was CD4+ T cells sorted from blood. The receptor set was obtained from a woman between 18 and 29 years old in good health.

This chain joins TRBV18 and TRBJ2-5; D may be TRBD2 (6 bases). V shed 4 bases and J shed 5 bases, with 17 bases lying between them. The CDR3 extends over 15 amino acids. The germline V gene has CDR1 KGHSH and CDR2 LQKENI. This CDR3 reads CASSRGTSNVETQYF. DNA of the CDR3: TGTGCCAGCTCACGAGGGACTTCCAATGTGGAGACCCAGTACTTC.

This clonotype was seen a handful of times. The rearrangement joins TRBV19 to TRBJ2-1; D perhaps matches TRBD1 (6 bases). The CDR3 runs to 14 residues. With 3 bases removed from V and 8 bases from J, the gap between germline ends came to 14 bases. Per the germline V gene, CDR1 is LNHDA and CDR2 is SQIVND (reference sequence). The CDR3 DNA sequence: TGTGCCAGTAGTATCGTCCTAGGGGGTCATGAGCAGTTCTTC. Translating it yields CASSIVLGGHEQFF.

This clonotype was seen a handful of times. This rearrangement joins TRBV14 to TRBJ2-3; a possible D gene is TRBD2 (6 bases). The CDR3 has 14 amino acids. Germline V gene data show CDR1 as SGHDN and CDR2 as FVKESK. With 1 base removed from V and 10 bases from J, the gap between germline ends came to 15 bases. CDR3 protein: CASSQAGAPLAQYF. CDR3 coding DNA: TGTGCCAGCAGCCAAGCGGGAGCCCCTTTAGCGCAGTATTTT.

This clonotype was seen many times. The chain links TRBV28 to TRBJ2-1; the D is unclear. The V end was cut by 6 bases, the J end by 3 bases, with 9 bases between. The CDR3 spans 13 residues. CDR1 is MDHEN and CDR2 is SYDVKM in the germline V gene. DNA for the CDR3: TGTGCCAGCAGGGTAGGTTTCTACAATGAGCAGTTCTTC. Amino acid sequence: CASRVGFYNEQFF.

The V and J genes are TRBV20-1 and TRBJ2-5; TRBD2 might be the D (7 bases). This CDR3 spans 11 amino acids. The V gene's germline CDR1 is DFQATT and CDR2 SNEGSKA (reference sequence). Trimming left V 2 bases short and J 11 bases short, with 12 bases between. Here the CDR3 DNA reads TGCAGTGCTAGAACGGGGAGGGGGCAGTACTTC. Protein product: CSARTGRGQYF.

The genes are TRBV4-1 and TRBJ2-7; 7 bases map to TRBD2. The CDR3 spans 16 residues. The germline CDR1 and CDR2 sequences are MGHRA and YSYEKL. The J segment lost 4 bases and the V segment lost 0 bases, leaving 9 bases of the junction unmatched. The CDR3 nucleotides are TGCGCCAGCAGCCAAGATAGGGCGGGAGCCGATTACGAGCAGTACTTC. Amino acid sequence: CASSQDRAGADYEQYF.

The J gene is TRBJ2-1, the V gene TRBV5-1; perhaps TRBD2 as D (5 bases). V lost 0 bases and J lost 9, with 16 bases in between. This CDR3 region has 15 residues. Looked up from germline, CDR1 is SGHRS and CDR2 is YFSETQ. In DNA form, the CDR3 reads TGCGCCAGCAGCTTGGGTGAGGGTGCGGGCGGTGAGCAGTTCTTC. Residues: CASSLGEGAGGEQFF.

There are a few counts of this clonotype. The chain couples TRBV7-6 to TRBJ2-2; 8 nucleotides line up with TRBD2. This CDR3 contains 16 residues. CDR1 SGHVS and CDR2 FNYEAQ come from the germline V gene. J lost 2 bases, V lost 6 bases, and 8 bases had no gene match. The CDR3 region is CASRPLAALNTGELFF. CDR3 DNA sequence: TGTGCCAGCAGACCACTAGCGGCCCTTAACACCGGGGAGCTGTTTTTT.

The count of this clonotype is one. The chain links TRBV2 to TRBJ2-1; a weak D match, TRBD1 (5 bases). The CDR3 totals 16 residues. Trimming left V 4 bases short and J 0 bases short, with 13 bases between. Germline V lookup: CDR1 SNHLY, CDR2 FYNNEI. The CDR3 DNA is TGTGCCAGCAGTGGGGGCCGGAAGGGCTCCTACAATGAGCAGTTCTTC. Protein: CASSGGRKGSYNEQFF.

The DNA of the CDR3 is TGCAGTGCACCTGGACAGGGGGCCCAAGATACGCAGTATTTT. Translating it yields CSAPGQGAQDTQYF. This chain connects TRBV20-1 to TRBJ2-3; 11 nucleotides line up with TRBD1. CDR1 and CDR2 from the germline V gene are DFQATT and SNEGSKA (reference sequence). After removal of 6 bases from V and 5 bases from J, the junction contained 7 bases not matched to a gene. The CDR3 extends over 14 amino acids.

The CDR3 DNA reads as TGTGCCAGCAACCGACTGAAGGACAATGAGCAGTTCTTC. This sequence encodes CASNRLKDNEQFF. J is TRBJ2-1 and V is TRBV13; D ambiguous. Germline CDR1 reads PRHDT; CDR2 reads FYEKMQ (reference sequence). V gave up 7 bases and J gave up 5 bases, with 12 bases separating them. This CDR3 has 13 residues. Combining the CDR3 with reference TRBV13 and TRBJ2-1 gives the whole variable domain AAGVIQSPRHLIKEKRETATLKCYPIPRHDTVYWYQQGPGQDPQFLISFYEKMQSDKGSIPDRFSAQQFSDYHSELNMSSLELGDSALYFCASNRLKDNEQFFGPGTRLTVL.

The chain recombines TRBV18 with TRBJ2-2; D remains ambiguous. The germline V and J ends were trimmed by 3 bases and 1 base, with 9 bases remaining between them. Looked up from germline, CDR1 is KGHSH and CDR2 is LQKENI. The CDR3 runs to 15 residues. The CDR3 nucleotides read TGTGCCAGCTCACCCTCGCAGAAGAACACCGGGGAGCTGTTTTTT. Protein sequence: CASSPSQKNTGELFF. The full variable domain, its missing parts supplied by reference TRBV18 and TRBJ2-2, is NAGVMQNPRHLVRRRGQEARLRCSPMKGHSHVYWYRQLPEEGLKFMVYLQKENIIDESGMPKERFSAEFPKEGPSILRIQQVVRGDSAAYFCASSPSQKNTGELFFGEGSRLTVL.

The V and J genes are TRBV4-2 and TRBJ2-3; no clear D gene. Germline V gives CDR1 LGHNA, CDR2 YNFKEQ. V was pared by 10 bases and J by 3 bases, with 14 bases between. This CDR3 region has 13 residues. The CDR3 DNA is TGTGCCACTAATGGCGGTCGGACAGATACGCAGTATTTT. Translation: CATNGGRTDTQYF.

This clonotype has more than one count but fewer than ten. The genes are TRBV12-3 or TRBV12-4 and TRBJ2-2; tentatively, D is TRBD1 (6 bases). The CDR3 totals 14 residues. V lost 6 bases and J 6 bases, leaving 14 bases between the germline ends. The CDR3 here is CASSQMTGPGELFF. As DNA, the CDR3 is TGTGCCAGCAGCCAAATGACAGGACCCGGGGAGCTGTTTTTT.

This clonotype turned up a few times. This chain links TRBV12-3 or TRBV12-4 with TRBJ2-2; D may be TRBD2 (7 bases). The CDR3 loop spans 15 amino acids. The V and J ends lost 8 bases and 4 bases respectively, with 17 bases between them. CDR3 loop: CASSLGGASTGELFF. The DNA for the CDR3 is TGTGCCAGCTCCCTAGGGGGGGCGAGCACCGGGGAGCTGTTTTTT.

This chain uses TRBV7-2 with TRBJ1-2, with 7 bases lining up with TRBD1. Germline-derived CDR1 and CDR2 are SGHTA and FQGNSA. This CDR3 contains 15 residues. V shed 3 bases and J 5 bases; nucleotides not matched to a gene: 9. The CDR3 nucleotides are TGTGCCAGCAGCTTTGTCGGTACAGGGGTGTATGGCTACACCTTC. Its translation: CASSFVGTGVYGYTF. The variable domain in full, with the rest retrieved from reference TRBV7-2 and TRBJ1-2, is GAGVSQSPSNKVTEKGKDVELRCDPISGHTALYWYRQSLGQGLEFLIYFQGNSAPDKSGLPSDRFSAERTGGSVSTLTIQRTQQEDSAVYLCASSFVGTGVYGYTFGSGTRLTVV.

A few counts support this clonotype. The chain joins TRBV4-1 to TRBJ2-3, with D hard to call. V lost 0 bases and J lost 4, with 8 bases in between. Germline V gene lookup returns CDR1 MGHRA and CDR2 YSYEKL. The CDR3 sequence is 14 residues long. The CDR3 is CASSQDIVPDTQYF. The CDR3 coding sequence is TGCGCCAGCAGCCAAGATATAGTCCCAGATACGCAGTATTTT.

In this sample, this clonotype turned up a few times. The V gene is TRBV2, the J gene TRBJ2-7, with 8 bases matching TRBD1. Germline V CDR1 and CDR2: SNHLY, FYNNEI. The CDR3 totals 14 residues. Trimming removed 4 bases from V and 1 base from J; junction bases left unmatched: 3. The CDR3: CASSAQGGSYEQYV. CDR3 nucleotide sequence: TGTGCCAGCAGTGCACAGGGGGGTTCCTACGAGCAGTACGTC.

This clonotype came up a few times. The V gene is TRBV5-1, the J gene TRBJ2-1; TRBD2 matches at 8 bases. The CDR3 spans 16 residues. From germline, CDR1 is SGHRS and CDR2 YFSETQ. V was clipped by 0 bases and J by 7 bases; unmatched bases: 9. Here the CDR3 DNA reads TGCGCCAGCAGCTTGGTTCGCAGCGGGAGAGGGAATGAGCAGTTCTTC. Its translation: CASSLVRSGRGNEQFF.

The chain combines TRBV20-1 with TRBJ2-1; possible D gene TRBD1, 5 bases. The CDR3 is 10 amino acids. V lost 5 bases to trimming and J lost 11 bases, with 10 bases between them. The germline CDR1 and CDR2 sequences are DFQATT and SNEGSKA (reference sequence). For the CDR3, the DNA is TGCAGTGCTTACCAGGGTAAGCAGTTCTTC. It yields the protein CSAYQGKQFF.

This clonotype has a count of ten or more. The rearrangement links TRBV11-3 to TRBJ1-6; D ambiguous. CDR1 is SGHNT, CDR2 YENEEA, per germline. CDR3 length: 13 amino acids. The V end lost 1 base, the J end lost 7 bases, and 5 bases lay between the germline ends. CDR3 sequence (DNA): TGTGCCAGCAGCTTAGGGGCGAATTCACCCCTCCACTTT. Residues: CASSLGANSPLHF.

The chain uses TRBV7-3 and TRBJ1-1; D remains unclear. V was pared by 0 bases and J by 4 bases, with 6 bases between. CDR3 length equals 13 residues. Per the germline V gene, CDR1 is SGHTA and CDR2 is FQGTGA. The CDR3 DNA is TGTGCCAGCAGCTTAACGGCCAGCACTGAAGCTTTCTTT. This gives the protein CASSLTASTEAFF.

The chain couples TRBV5-1 to TRBJ2-6; D unclear. This CDR3 is 15 amino acids long. Germline lookup yields CDR1 SGHRS and CDR2 YFSETQ. With 4 bases removed from V and 0 bases from J, the gap between germline ends came to 8 bases. The DNA of the CDR3 is TGCGCCAGCAGCCCTACAGTCTCTGGGGCCAACGTCCTGACTTTC. Translating it yields CASSPTVSGANVLTF.

V is TRBV11-3 and J is TRBJ2-3; the match to TRBD2 covers 14 bases. The CDR3 covers 16 residues. V shed 5 bases, J shed 4 bases, and the junction held 5 bases outside the gene matches. From germline, CDR1 is SGHNT and CDR2 YENEEA. CDR3 in amino acids: CASSMGTSGSADTQYF. CDR3 nucleotide sequence: TGTGCCAGCAGCATGGGGACTAGCGGGAGCGCAGATACGCAGTATTTT.

CDR3 DNA: TGCAGTGCTAGAGATAATTTGGGGGGCCAGACCCAGTACTTC. Translation gives CSARDNLGGQTQYF. This chain uses TRBV20-1 with TRBJ2-5, with D tentatively TRBD1 or TRBD2 (6 bases each). The CDR3 extends over 14 amino acids. The V end lost 0 bases, the J end lost 6 bases, and 14 bases lay between the germline ends. The germline CDR1 and CDR2 sequences are DFQATT and SNEGSKA (reference sequence).

This clonotype has a handful of counts. The chain carries TRBV7-9 and TRBJ2-7; 7 bases map to TRBD2. In germline, CDR1 is SEHNR, CDR2 FQNEAQ (reference sequence). This CDR3 spans 14 amino acids. V shed 1 base and J 4 bases; nucleotides not matched to a gene: 4. The CDR3 DNA follows: TGTGCCAGCAGCTTAGGGGGGGGGTTTTACGAGCAGTACGTC. Its translation is CASSLGGGFYEQYV.